This T cell receptor beta chain comes out of a study of blood T cells in healthy people across ages. Findings of the study overall: The study regarded diversity estimates from one million T cells as underestimates.

The individuals who served as donors were healthy Caucasians living in Russia, aged about 6 to 100. Every sample yielded at least 6 million isolated PBMCs. On this clonotype itself: Antigen specificity is unknown. Compared with germline, one end of the junction differs, possibly owing to a read error.

The use of a sample-barcoded 5' primer and a J-beta primer mix characterized a second PCR of 7 to 11 cycles. A template-switch adaptor that had 12 random nucleotides put a tag on each cDNA molecule. MiXCR, applied by TCRdb to the 5' RACE reads, yields one record per CDR3 protein. The sample includes 1.2 million to 1.5 million distinct CDR3 sequences, roughly 45% of them seen just once. CDR3 size: 12 residues. CDR1 and CDR2 from the germline V gene are SQVTM and ANQGSEA. Input material: blood. The gene calls are TRBV29-1 and TRBJ2-3, with TRBD2 matching 13 bases. The sequence was collected from a woman under 30 in good health. The CDR3 protein is CSTSGRGDTRYF. CDR3 nucleotide sequence: TGCAGCACTAGCGGGAGGGGGGATACGCGGTATTTT.